This TCR beta chain is drawn from a study of blood T cell repertoires in COVID-19. Study in general: The United States, Italy and Spain supplied acute and convalescent COVID-19 samples. Sources were T cells, B-cell-depleted T cells, or PBMCs; the material itself was cDNA or gDNA.

V trimming: 2 bases; J trimming: 2 bases; junction bases outside the gene matches: 14. The CDR3 length is 19 residues. The germline CDR1 and CDR2 sequences are SEHNR and FQNEAQ (reference sequence). The study counted Cohort 3 donors as recovered given two negative PCRs, clearance, or symptom resolution. Clones were read by immunoSEQ multiplex PCR, and TCRdb kept only the in-frame ones, dropping some. Here the sample spans 150,000 to 200,000 clones, roughly 80% being singletons. This sequence was found in a woman in her forties or fifties who had recovered from COVID-19. Material: PBMCs or T cells enriched from blood (not recorded which). The chain recombines TRBV7-9 with TRBJ2-1, with 8 bases identical to TRBD2. Here the CDR3 reads CASSLSPPWSGGTYNEQFF. The CDR3 DNA sequence: TGTGCCAGCAGCTTATCACCCCCTTGGTCGGGAGGGACCTACAATGAGCAGTTCTTC.